This T cell receptor (beta chain) appears in the sequencing data of a study of blood T cell repertoires in COVID-19. Data came from immunoSEQ multiplex PCR; TCRdb stores just in-frame clones and leaves some out. The data show 250,000 to 300,000 clones, approximately 80% seen once. The CDR3 has 13 amino acids. V gave up 8 bases and J gave up 3 bases, with 14 bases separating them. Germline V gene data show CDR1 as MNHEY and CDR2 as SVGAGI. The sequenced sample consisted of peripheral blood. This receptor was identified in a woman aged 55-69 years with active or convalescent COVID-19. The chain recombines TRBV6-5 with TRBJ2-7, with D possibly matching TRBD1 (5 bases). As DNA, the CDR3 is TGTGCCAGCGCTAGGTCACAGGTCTACGAGCAGTACTTC. Translation gives CASARSQVYEQYF.